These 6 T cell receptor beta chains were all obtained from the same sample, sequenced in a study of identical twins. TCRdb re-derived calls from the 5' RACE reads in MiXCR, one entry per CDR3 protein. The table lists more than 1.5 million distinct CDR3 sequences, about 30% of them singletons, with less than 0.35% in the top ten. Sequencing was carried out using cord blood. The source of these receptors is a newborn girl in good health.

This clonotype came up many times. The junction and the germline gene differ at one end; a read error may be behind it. CDR3 DNA: TGTGCCAGCAGCTTAGCTAGCGGGAGAGATACGCAGTATTTT. Its protein is CASSLASGRDTQYF. This chain joins TRBV5-1 and TRBJ2-3, with TRBD2 matching over 10 bases. The CDR3 length is 14 residues. CDR1 and CDR2 from the germline V gene are SGHRS and YFSETQ.

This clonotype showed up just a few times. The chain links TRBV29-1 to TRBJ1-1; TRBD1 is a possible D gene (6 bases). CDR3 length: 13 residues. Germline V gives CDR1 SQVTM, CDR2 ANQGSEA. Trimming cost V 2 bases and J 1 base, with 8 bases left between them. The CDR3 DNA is TGCAGCGTTGAAAGGGGGGGGAACACTGAAGCTTTCTTT. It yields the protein CSVERGGNTEAFF.

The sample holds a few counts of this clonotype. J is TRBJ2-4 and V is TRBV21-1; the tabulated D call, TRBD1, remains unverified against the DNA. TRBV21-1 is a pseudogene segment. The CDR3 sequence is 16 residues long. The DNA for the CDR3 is TGTGCCAGCAGCAATCGGGGCGACCTAGCCAAAAACATTCAGTACTTC. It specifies CASSNRGDLAKNIQYF.

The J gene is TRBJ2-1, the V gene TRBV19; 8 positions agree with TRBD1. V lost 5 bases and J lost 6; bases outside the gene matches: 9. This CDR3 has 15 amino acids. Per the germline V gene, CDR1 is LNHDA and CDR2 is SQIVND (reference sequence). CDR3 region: CASSANRGMGNEQFF. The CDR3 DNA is TGTGCCAGTAGTGCGAACAGGGGGATGGGCAATGAGCAGTTCTTC.

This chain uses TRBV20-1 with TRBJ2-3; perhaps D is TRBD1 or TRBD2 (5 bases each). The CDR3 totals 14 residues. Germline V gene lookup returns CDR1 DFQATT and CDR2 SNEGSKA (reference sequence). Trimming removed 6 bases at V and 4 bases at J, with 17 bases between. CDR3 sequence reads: CSAPHVRDPDTQYF. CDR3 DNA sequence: TGCAGTGCCCCACACGTCCGGGACCCAGATACGCAGTATTTT.

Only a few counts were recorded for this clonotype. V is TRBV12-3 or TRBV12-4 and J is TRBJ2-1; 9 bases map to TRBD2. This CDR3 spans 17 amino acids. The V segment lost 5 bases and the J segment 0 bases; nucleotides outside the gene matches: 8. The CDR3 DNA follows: TGTGCCAGCAGTCCGTCCGGACTAGCGAGCTCCTACAATGAGCAGTTCTTC. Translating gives CASSPSGLASSYNEQFF.